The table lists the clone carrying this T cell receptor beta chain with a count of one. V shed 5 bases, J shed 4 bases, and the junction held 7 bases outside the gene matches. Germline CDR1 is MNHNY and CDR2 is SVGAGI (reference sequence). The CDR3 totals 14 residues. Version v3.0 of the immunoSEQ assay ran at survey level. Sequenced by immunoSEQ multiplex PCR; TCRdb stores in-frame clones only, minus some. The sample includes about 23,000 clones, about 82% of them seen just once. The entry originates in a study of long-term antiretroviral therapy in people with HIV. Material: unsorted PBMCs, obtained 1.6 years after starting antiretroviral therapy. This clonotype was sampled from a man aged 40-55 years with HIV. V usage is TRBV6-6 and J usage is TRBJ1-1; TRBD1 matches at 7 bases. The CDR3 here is CASSPGGSGTEAFF. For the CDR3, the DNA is TGTGCCAGCAGTCCAGGGGGTAGCGGCACTGAAGCTTTCTTT.